This T cell receptor beta chain was recovered during a study of early T cells in non-severe SARS-CoV-2 infection. General study results and limits: VDJdb matching skewed toward anti-spike CD8 responses, missing private and CD4 specificities.

This clonotype was observed at least ten times. Its antigen is not identified. Researchers attached unique molecular identifiers to individual cDNA molecules. In TCRdb, the 5' RACE reads were re-called with MiXCR into one record per CDR3 protein. The sample lists around 47,000 distinct CDR3 sequences, around a tenth occurring once. The CDR3 runs 15 residues. The ends were cut back, 0 bases at V and 8 bases at J, with 14 bases in the middle. Germline loops: CDR1 SEHNR, CDR2 FQNEAQ (reference sequence). V gene TRBV7-9 combines with J gene TRBJ2-1; tentative D call: TRBD1 (5 bases). This sequence originates from an adult who was a healthcare worker with PCR-confirmed SARS-CoV-2 infection or an uninfected control (not recorded which). The sample was whole blood. CDR3 nucleotides: TGTGCCAGCAGCTTAGCACAGGCTCCCAGGGATGAGCAGTTCTTC. It encodes CASSLAQAPRDEQFF.